This is a list of T cell receptor beta chains from one sample in a study of CD8+CD57+ T cells in acquired aplastic anemia. TCRdb analysed the reads with MiXCR anew, one entry per CDR3 protein. The table has 260,000 or so distinct CDR3 sequences, 40% to 50% seen once. The sample taken for sequencing was sorted CD4+, CD8+, or CD8+CD57+ T cells (not recorded which) from PBMCs. The origin of the receptors is a human donor with aplastic anemia. CDR3s include the opening cysteine and the closing phenylalanine or tryptophan. A D gene is named only where the DNA matches it firmly. Not every row has a clone size; where given, it reads once, few, many or a size class.

d_call: -
clone_size: many
cdr3_length: 15
v_call: TRBV20-1
j_call: TRBJ1-1
cdr3_aa: CSARPPGTWDTEAFF
cdr3_nt: TGCAGTGCTAGACCTCCGGGAACTTGGGACACTGAAGCTTTCTTT

d_call: -
clone_size: many
cdr3_length: 17
v_call: TRBV24-1
j_call: TRBJ2-1
cdr3_aa: CATSDLRSGPRIGEQFF
cdr3_nt: TGTGCCACCAGTGATTTGAGGTCGGGACCTCGGATTGGTGAGCAGTTCTTC

d_call: -
clone_size: many
cdr3_length: 15
v_call: TRBV29-1
j_call: TRBJ2-1
cdr3_aa: CSVEAGFSIYNEQFF
cdr3_nt: TGCAGCGTTGAAGCGGGGTTTTCTATCTACAATGAGCAGTTCTTC

d_call: -
clone_size: many
cdr3_length: 15
v_call: TRBV20-1
j_call: TRBJ1-2
cdr3_aa: CSARDFDRANYGYTF
cdr3_nt: TGCAGTGCTAGAGATTTTGACCGAGCTAACTATGGCTACACCTTC

d_call: -
clone_size: many
cdr3_length: 14
v_call: TRBV12-3/TRBV12-4
j_call: TRBJ2-7
cdr3_aa: CASSLVGPPYEQYF
cdr3_nt: TGTGCCAGCAGTTTAGTCGGTCCGCCCTACGAGCAGTACTTC

d_call: -
clone_size: many
cdr3_length: 13
v_call: TRBV7-6
j_call: TRBJ1-3
cdr3_aa: CASSLGNGNTIYF
cdr3_nt: TGTGCCAGCAGCTTAGGGAATGGAAACACCATATATTTT

d_call: -
clone_size: -
cdr3_length: 16
v_call: TRBV7-9
j_call: TRBJ1-2
cdr3_aa: CASSRAETLFSYGYTF
cdr3_nt: TGTGCCAGCAGCCGGGCCGAGACGTTATTTAGCTATGGCTACACCTTC

d_call: -
clone_size: -
cdr3_length: 15
v_call: TRBV9
j_call: TRBJ2-5
cdr3_aa: CASSVTAGAQETQYF
cdr3_nt: TGTGCCAGCAGCGTCACGGCGGGGGCACAAGAGACCCAGTACTTC

d_call: -
clone_size: many
cdr3_length: 14
v_call: TRBV12-3/TRBV12-4
j_call: TRBJ2-7
cdr3_aa: CASSLRGRVGEQYF
cdr3_nt: TGTGCCAGCAGTTTACGGGGAAGGGTGGGCGAGCAGTACTTC

d_call: -
clone_size: -
cdr3_length: 15
v_call: TRBV13
j_call: TRBJ1-1
cdr3_aa: CASSSSPGIDTEAFF
cdr3_nt: TGTGCCAGCAGCTCATCTCCGGGCATAGACACTGAAGCTTTCTTT

d_call: -
clone_size: many
cdr3_length: 15
v_call: TRBV7-3
j_call: TRBJ1-3
cdr3_aa: CASSSGGGSGNTIYF
cdr3_nt: TGTGCCAGCAGCAGTGGGGGAGGTTCTGGAAACACCATATATTTT

d_call: TRBD1
clone_size: -
cdr3_length: 15
v_call: TRBV12-3/TRBV12-4
j_call: TRBJ2-7
cdr3_aa: CASSFRDSPSYEQYF
cdr3_nt: TGTGCCAGCAGTTTTCGGGACAGTCCTTCCTACGAGCAGTACTTC

d_call: -
clone_size: many
cdr3_length: 13
v_call: TRBV5-6
j_call: TRBJ2-7
cdr3_aa: CASSLSGWLEQYF
cdr3_nt: TGTGCCAGCAGCTTGTCCGGGTGGCTCGAGCAGTACTTC

d_call: -
clone_size: many
cdr3_length: 18
v_call: TRBV12-3/TRBV12-4
j_call: TRBJ1-6
cdr3_aa: CASSLPGTQSSYNSPLHF
cdr3_nt: TGTGCCAGCAGCCTCCCCGGGACACAGAGCTCCTATAATTCACCCCTCCACTTT

d_call: -
clone_size: once
cdr3_length: 14
v_call: TRBV9
j_call: TRBJ2-5
cdr3_aa: CASSEDGRRETQYF
cdr3_nt: TGTGCCAGCAGCGAGGACGGTAGGCGGGAGACCCAGTACTTC

d_call: TRBD2
clone_size: -
cdr3_length: 15
v_call: TRBV28
j_call: TRBJ2-2
cdr3_aa: CASGRGGRDTGELFF
cdr3_nt: TGTGCCAGCGGGCGGGGGGGGAGGGACACCGGGGAGCTGTTTTTT

d_call: -
clone_size: many
cdr3_length: 12
v_call: TRBV27
j_call: TRBJ1-2
cdr3_aa: CASLDRDYGYTF
cdr3_nt: TGTGCCAGCCTAGATAGAGACTATGGCTACACCTTC

d_call: -
clone_size: -
cdr3_length: 13
v_call: TRBV2
j_call: TRBJ1-2
cdr3_aa: CASMLGAFYGYTF
cdr3_nt: TGTGCCAGCATGCTAGGGGCCTTCTATGGCTACACCTTC

d_call: -
clone_size: -
cdr3_length: 15
v_call: TRBV5-1
j_call: TRBJ2-7
cdr3_aa: CASGLGAPRSYEQYF
cdr3_nt: TGCGCCAGCGGTCTCGGGGCACCCCGCTCCTACGAGCAGTACTTC

d_call: TRBD2
clone_size: -
cdr3_length: 19
v_call: TRBV20-1
j_call: TRBJ2-1
cdr3_aa: CSATPSQRGMYMVGNEQFF
cdr3_nt: TGCAGTGCTACCCCCTCACAGCGGGGGATGTATATGGTTGGCAATGAGCAGTTCTTC

d_call: -
clone_size: many
cdr3_length: 14
v_call: TRBV10-2
j_call: TRBJ1-4
cdr3_aa: CASRGTPGGGKLFF
cdr3_nt: TGCGCCAGCAGGGGGACACCTGGTGGGGGAAAACTGTTTTTT

d_call: TRBD2
clone_size: many
cdr3_length: 14
v_call: TRBV4-1
j_call: TRBJ2-1
cdr3_aa: CASSQGEGFNEQFF
cdr3_nt: TGCGCCAGCAGCCAGGGGGAGGGGTTCAATGAGCAGTTCTTC

d_call: -
clone_size: many
cdr3_length: 15
v_call: TRBV7-3
j_call: TRBJ2-1
cdr3_aa: CASSLLVSPYNEQFF
cdr3_nt: TGTGCCAGCAGCTTACTAGTCTCCCCCTACAATGAGCAGTTCTTC

d_call: -
clone_size: -
cdr3_length: 12
v_call: TRBV15
j_call: TRBJ2-1
cdr3_aa: CATSTDNNEQFF
cdr3_nt: TGTGCCACCAGCACCGATAACAATGAGCAGTTCTTC

d_call: TRBD2
clone_size: once
cdr3_length: 15
v_call: TRBV7-2
j_call: TRBJ2-7
cdr3_aa: CASSLAGLADYEQYF
cdr3_nt: TGTGCCAGCAGCTTAGCGGGTCTAGCGGACTACGAGCAGTACTTC

d_call: -
clone_size: few
cdr3_length: 16
v_call: TRBV4-3
j_call: TRBJ1-4
cdr3_aa: CASSQEFVGRDEKLFF
cdr3_nt: TGCGCCAGCAGCCAAGAGTTTGTTGGTCGGGATGAAAAACTGTTTTTT

d_call: -
clone_size: -
cdr3_length: 15
v_call: TRBV10-3
j_call: TRBJ1-6
cdr3_aa: CAISEQGSYNSPLHF
cdr3_nt: TGTGCCATCAGTGAGCAGGGGTCCTATAATTCACCCCTCCACTTT